The 30 T cell receptor beta chains below were found in one sample sequenced in a study of cytotoxic CD8 clonotypes in ibrutinib-treated CLL. The method was immunoSEQ multiplex PCR; TCRdb's version includes in-frame clones alone and lacks a portion of them. Altogether over 110,000 clones are present, around 90% being singletons, with the ten largest covering approximately 11%. The material was PBMCs, obtained after 12 months of ibrutinib treatment. The receptors were gathered from a human donor with chronic lymphocytic leukemia.

The J gene is TRBJ1-3, the V gene TRBV7-8; D is undetermined. Looked up from germline, CDR1 is SGHVS and CDR2 is FQNEAQ. The CDR3 covers 15 residues. V was clipped by 6 bases and J by 0 bases, with 12 bases between them. Here the CDR3 reads CASSSPRNSGNTIYF. CDR3 DNA sequence: TGTGCCAGCAGTAGTCCACGAAACTCTGGAAACACCATATATTTT.

The genes are TRBV6-6 and TRBJ2-3; the match to TRBD2 covers 10 bases. V gave up 6 bases and J gave up 6 bases; unmatched junction bases: 12. The CDR3 contains 16 residues. CDR1 and CDR2 (germline): MNHNY, SVGAGI (reference sequence). CDR3 sequence (DNA): TGTGCCAGCAGAAACCGGCGCCTAGCGGGAGACGATACGCAGTATTTT. It yields the protein CASRNRRLAGDDTQYF.

This clone was seen only once. This chain links TRBV10-3 with TRBJ1-1; maybe TRBD1 (6 bases). V was trimmed by 0 bases and J by 1 base, leaving 9 bases between them. The CDR3 is 15 amino acids. The germline V gene encodes CDR1 ENHRY and CDR2 SYGVKD. The CDR3 is CAISESLTGNTEAFF. CDR3 DNA: TGTGCCATCAGTGAGTCCCTGACAGGGAACACTGAAGCTTTCTTT.

J is TRBJ2-6 and V is TRBV7-8; D ambiguous. The CDR3 has 16 residues. Germline CDR1 SGHVS, CDR2 FQNEAQ. Trimming left V 5 bases short and J 2 bases short, with 13 bases between. CDR3 amino acids: CASSPDGRAGANVLTF. CDR3 DNA: TGTGCCAGCAGCCCCGACGGCAGAGCTGGGGCCAACGTCCTGACTTTC.

V is TRBV28 and J is TRBJ1-5, with no clear D. The germline V gene encodes CDR1 MDHEN and CDR2 SYDVKM. CDR3 length equals 13 residues. The V and J ends lost 5 bases and 2 bases respectively, with 7 bases between them. CDR3 protein: CASSIMGNQPQHF. CDR3 DNA sequence: TGTGCCAGCAGTATAATGGGCAATCAGCCCCAGCATTTT.

The chain joins TRBV10-3 to TRBJ2-6; D perhaps matches TRBD2 (6 bases). Looked up from germline, CDR1 is ENHRY and CDR2 is SYGVKD. This CDR3 is 17 amino acids long. V was shortened by 0 bases and J by 0 bases, with 9 bases between the two germline ends. CDR3 bases: TGTGCCATCAGTGAGTCTGGGGGGTTCTCTGGGGCCAACGTCCTGACTTTC. This sequence encodes CAISESGGFSGANVLTF.

The chain recombines TRBV28 with TRBJ2-5; the match to TRBD2 covers 7 bases. V trimming: 1 base; J trimming: 2 bases; junction bases outside the gene matches: 10. The germline V gene encodes CDR1 MDHEN and CDR2 SYDVKM. The CDR3 consists of 17 residues. The CDR3 is CASSLFARTSVQETQYF. The CDR3 nucleotides are TGTGCCAGCAGTTTATTCGCCAGGACTAGTGTTCAAGAGACCCAGTACTTC.

V is TRBV5-4 and J is TRBJ2-1; tentative D call: TRBD2 (5 bases). V dropped 4 bases and J dropped 7 bases, with 12 bases sitting between them. The germline V gene has CDR1 SGHNT and CDR2 YYREEE (reference sequence). The length of the CDR3 is 13 residues. The CDR3 sequence: CASSLWTENEQFF. CDR3 coding DNA: TGTGCCAGCAGCCTATGGACTGAAAATGAGCAGTTCTTC.

This chain joins TRBV7-2 and TRBJ2-2, with TRBD2 matching over 11 bases. CDR1 SGHTA and CDR2 FQGNSA come from the germline V gene. Germline trimming cut 3 bases from V and 0 bases from J; bases unmatched to any gene: 0. The CDR3 covers 16 residues. DNA of the CDR3: TGTGCCAGCAGCTTGACTAGCGGGACGAACACCGGGGAGCTGTTTTTT. Residues: CASSLTSGTNTGELFF.

The chain is built from TRBV11-3 and TRBJ2-2; D may be TRBD2 (5 bases). The CDR3 covers 14 residues. Germline CDR1 reads SGHNT; CDR2 reads YENEEA. Trimming cost V 4 bases and J 0 bases, with 6 bases left between them. CDR3 nucleotides: TGTGCCAGCAGCTGGACTGCGAACACCGGGGAGCTGTTTTTT. This encodes CASSWTANTGELFF.

The rearrangement links TRBV4-1 to TRBJ1-2, with unresolved D. Trimming took off 0 bases at V and 4 bases at J, with 12 bases between the two ends. Looked up from germline, CDR1 is MGHRA and CDR2 is YSYEKL. CDR3 size: 15 residues. In nucleotides, the CDR3 is TGCGCCAGCAGCCAAGAAGGATTACAGAGCTATGGCTACACCTTC. Amino acid sequence: CASSQEGLQSYGYTF.

The chain recombines TRBV7-9 with TRBJ1-2; the D is unclear. The germline V gene has CDR1 SEHNR and CDR2 FQNEAQ (reference sequence). The germline V and J ends were trimmed by 5 bases and 4 bases, with 11 bases remaining between them. The length of the CDR3 is 13 residues. The CDR3 loop is CASSPSGLYGYTF. The CDR3 nucleotides are TGTGCCAGCAGCCCCAGTGGGCTCTATGGCTACACCTTC.

The chain links TRBV7-9 to TRBJ2-7, with no clear D. This CDR3 contains 13 residues. Germline-derived CDR1 and CDR2 are SEHNR and FQNEAQ (reference sequence). Trimming left V 5 bases short and J 3 bases short, with 11 bases between. CDR3 DNA: TGTGCCAGCAGCCCGCTCGAATACTACGAGCAGTACTTC. Translated, it gives CASSPLEYYEQYF.

This rearrangement joins TRBV6-5 to TRBJ1-5; 7 bases fit TRBD1. Trimming cost V 7 bases and J 2 bases; bases outside gene matches: 5. The CDR3 consists of 14 residues. CDR1 is MNHEY and CDR2 is SVGAGI in the germline V gene. The CDR3, as DNA: TGTGCCAGCAAGACAGGGATGGGCAATCAGCCCCAGCATTTT. Residues: CASKTGMGNQPQHF.

This clone has a single count. The rearrangement links TRBV11-2 to TRBJ2-7; 10 nucleotides line up with TRBD2. The CDR3 spans 15 residues. After removal of 6 bases from V and 6 bases from J, the junction contained 11 bases not matched to a gene. Germline lookup yields CDR1 SGHAT and CDR2 FQNNGV. The CDR3 nucleotides are TGTGCCAGCAGTTACATTAGCGGGAGGCAACTCGAGCAGTACTTC. Its protein is CASSYISGRQLEQYF.

The chain has TRBV19 and TRBJ2-7; D remains ambiguous. V was pared by 7 bases and J by 2 bases, with 15 bases between. CDR1 and CDR2 from the germline V gene are LNHDA and SQIVND (reference sequence). The CDR3 loop spans 14 amino acids. The CDR3, as DNA: TGTGCCAGTACCCGAGGTAGCCAACCCTACGAGCAGTACTTC. Translating it yields CASTRGSQPYEQYF.

About this clone: This specimen includes other DNA sequences encoding the same CDR3. The chain has TRBV7-2 and TRBJ2-1; D remains unclear. The CDR3 is 13 residues long. V was clipped by 1 base and J by 0 bases, with 1 base between them. From germline, CDR1 is SGHTA and CDR2 FQGNSA. Here the CDR3 reads CASSLDSYNEQFF. The CDR3 DNA sequence: TGTGCCAGCAGCTTAGACTCCTACAATGAGCAGTTCTTC.

The V gene is TRBV4-2, the J gene TRBJ2-3; TRBD2 aligns across 10 bases. Unmatched junction bases numbered 19, after V lost 0 bases and J lost 1 base. Germline CDR1 is LGHNA and CDR2 is YNFKEQ. The CDR3 consists of 22 residues. CDR3 amino acids: CASSQDPPMREREGLGTDTQYF. In DNA form, the CDR3 reads TGTGCCAGCAGCCAAGATCCCCCAATGCGAGAGCGGGAGGGCCTCGGCACAGATACGCAGTATTTT.

The gene calls are TRBV5-1 and TRBJ1-1, with 10 bases fitting TRBD1. This CDR3 comprises 14 residues. Per germline, CDR1 SGHRS and CDR2 YFSETQ. V was clipped by 4 bases and J by 4 bases; unmatched bases: 4. In DNA form, the CDR3 reads TGCGCCAGCAGCCAACGGACAGGGGGCACTGAAGCTTTCTTT. It specifies CASSQRTGGTEAFF.

This clone occurred many times. The V call is TRBV5-1, the J call TRBJ2-7, with D perhaps matching TRBD1 or TRBD2 (6 bases each). Trimming stripped 1 base from V and 1 base from J, with 9 bases between. Germline V gene lookup returns CDR1 SGHRS and CDR2 YFSETQ. The CDR3 loop spans 14 amino acids. CDR3 nucleotide sequence: TGCGCCAGCAGCTTGCGAGGGGGGTCCTACGAGCAGTACTTC. It encodes CASSLRGGSYEQYF.

The chain joins TRBV29-1 to TRBJ1-5; TRBD1 might be the D (5 bases). CDR1 and CDR2 from the germline V gene are SQVTM and ANQGSEA. CDR3 size: 13 residues. Trimming took 2 bases from V and 6 from J, leaving 11 bases between them. The CDR3 bases are TGCAGCGTTGAACAAGGGGTTGGTCAGCCCCAGCATTTT. Its translation: CSVEQGVGQPQHF.

The chain couples TRBV28 to TRBJ2-7, with TRBD1 matching 12 bases. Per germline, CDR1 MDHEN and CDR2 SYDVKM. V was pared by 3 bases and J by 6 bases, with 6 bases of the junction left unmatched. CDR3 size: 15 residues. The CDR3: CASSFPGQGAGEQYF. The CDR3 DNA sequence: TGTGCCAGCAGTTTCCCGGGACAGGGGGCTGGCGAGCAGTACTTC.

This chain links TRBV28 with TRBJ2-1, with D possibly matching TRBD2 (5 bases). V was pared by 6 bases and J by 10 bases, with 13 bases between. The CDR3 sequence is 12 residues long. Germline V lookup: CDR1 MDHEN, CDR2 SYDVKM. The CDR3 reads CASRAADREQFF. CDR3 bases: TGTGCCAGCAGGGCAGCGGATCGGGAGCAGTTCTTC. Looking up the rest from reference TRBV28 and TRBJ2-1 gives the full variable domain: DVKVTQSSRYLVKRTGEKVFLECVQDMDHENMFWYRQDPGLGLRLIYFSYDVKMKEKGDIPEGYSVSREKKERFSLILESASTNQTSMYLCASRAADREQFFGPGTRLTVL.

The chain has TRBV28 and TRBJ2-5; D might be TRBD1 (5 bases). Germline loops: CDR1 MDHEN, CDR2 SYDVKM. V was pared by 7 bases and J by 4 bases, with 16 bases between. This CDR3 has 14 amino acids. CDR3 sequence reads: CASTLTDSLETQYF. The CDR3 bases are TGTGCCAGCACTTTGACAGATAGCTTAGAGACCCAGTACTTC.

The rearrangement uses TRBV19 and TRBJ1-2; D remains ambiguous. The germline V gene encodes CDR1 LNHDA and CDR2 SQIVND (reference sequence). V was pared by 3 bases and J by 4 bases, with 9 bases between. The CDR3 spans 13 residues. CDR3 in DNA: TGTGCCAGTAGTATCTTGGCTAGCTATGGCTACACCTTC. This codes for CASSILASYGYTF.

The sample holds one count of this clone. Here the CDR3 DNA reads TGTGCCAGCAGTTTGGGACTAGCGGGAGGAAGGGATGAGCAGTTCTTC. Protein product: CASSLGLAGGRDEQFF. This sequence joins TRBV28 and TRBJ2-1; 15 bases fit TRBD2. Germline values: CDR1 MDHEN, CDR2 SYDVKM. V lost 3 bases and J lost 8; bases outside the gene matches: 5. CDR3 size: 16 residues.

The genes are TRBV27 and TRBJ1-5; D remains ambiguous. The V gene lost 3 bases and the J gene lost 3 bases, with 6 bases spanning the gap. Germline values: CDR1 MNHEY, CDR2 SMNVEV (reference sequence). The CDR3 has 13 residues. The CDR3 DNA is TGTGCCAGCAGTTTGGAAACCAATCAGCCCCAGCATTTT. It codes for CASSLETNQPQHF.

The chain recombines TRBV18 with TRBJ2-1, with 10 bases that match TRBD2. The length of the CDR3 is 15 residues. Per the germline V gene, CDR1 is KGHSH and CDR2 is LQKENI. V was clipped by 3 bases and J by 6 bases; unmatched bases: 5. The CDR3 protein is CASSPGTSALNEQFF. The CDR3 region has the DNA TGTGCCAGCTCACCCGGGACTAGCGCCCTCAATGAGCAGTTCTTC.

This chain connects TRBV7-9 to TRBJ2-7; the D is unclear. CDR1 and CDR2 (germline): SEHNR, FQNEAQ (reference sequence). This CDR3 comprises 13 residues. Trimming removed 4 bases at V and 0 bases at J, with 7 bases between. CDR3 coding DNA: TGTGCCAGCAGCTGGCGACCCTCCTACGAGCAGTACTTC. As protein: CASSWRPSYEQYF.

The gene calls are TRBV19 and TRBJ2-7, with D possibly being TRBD2 (5 bases). The germline gives CDR1 LNHDA, CDR2 SQIVND (reference sequence). There are 16 residues in the CDR3. The V end lost 3 bases, the J end lost 3 bases, and 18 bases lay between the germline ends. CDR3 sequence (DNA): TGTGCCAGTAGTATTGGTTTTGGGTTAGAGGGCTACGAGCAGTACTTC. It encodes CASSIGFGLEGYEQYF.